At least ten counts were recorded for the clone carrying this T cell receptor (beta chain). No antigen is known for it. The sample holds other DNA sequences that translate to the same CDR3. Authors' data handling: A distant-metastasis classifier for papillary thyroid cancer was built using CDR3 differences across clinicopathological groups. Through MiXCR, TCRdb re-clonotyped the PCR reads. TCRdb, rather than the study authors, made the V and J calls. The sample has roughly 75,000 clones; around 13% are singletons. This entry belongs to a study of metastatic and nonmetastatic thyroid tumors. Study details: Across peripheral blood and tumor or nodule tissue samples taken from malignant and benign thyroid patients, the repertoires were compared with one another. General study points: A significant increase in TCR beta diversity was reportedly seen in malignant thyroid tumors relative to benign nodules, in blood and tumor.

None of the patients had undergone any treatment ahead of thyroid surgery. This CDR3 has 16 amino acids. The V gene's germline CDR1 is DFQATT and CDR2 SNEGSKA (reference sequence). The germline V and J ends were trimmed by 0 bases and 1 base, with 16 bases remaining between them. The V call is TRBV20-1, the J call TRBJ2-7; D gene ambiguous. Input material: tumor tissue. This clonotype was sampled from a female donor with papillary thyroid cancer or a benign thyroid nodule (not recorded which). Some clones in this sample may be carry-over from other donors' samples. CDR3 DNA sequence: TGCAGTGCTAGAGATCAGAAGACTCCTAGTTCCTACGAGCAGTACTTC. It encodes CSARDQKTPSSYEQYF.